This T cell receptor (beta chain) was captured by sequencing in a study of cytomegalovirus exposure and HLA in healthy donors. Germline lookup yields CDR1 LNHDA and CDR2 SQIVND (reference sequence). The CDR3 has 15 residues. Trimming removed 6 bases from V and 2 bases from J; junction bases left unmatched: 5. Amplification used 60 Vbeta primers and 13 Jbeta primers. TCRdb's copy holds only in-frame clones and misses some; the assay was immunoSEQ multiplex PCR. Its clone listing holds under 150,000 clones. The sample was PBMCs. The chain joins TRBV19 to TRBJ2-1; 9 bases are shared with TRBD2. This clonotype was sampled from a middle-aged man in good health and CMV-seronegative. CDR3 coding DNA: TGTGCCAGTAGCTCCAGCGGGGGGCCCTACAATGAGCAGTTCTTC. It translates to CASSSSGGPYNEQFF.